Below are 2 T cell receptor beta chains sequenced from a single sample in a study of shared clonotypes between healthy human individuals. Naive CD8 cells comprised CD45RO-negative, CCR7-positively selected cells, excluding terminally differentiated effector memory CD45RA+ cells. The data were produced by immunoSEQ multiplex PCR, yet TCRdb's version contains in-frame clones alone and is incomplete. The sample lists about 2.1 million clones, roughly 93% occurring once. The source material was naive CD8+ T cells from PBMCs. These receptor sequences come from a man between 18 and 35 years old in good health. Some clones in this sample may be carry-over from other donors' samples.

V gene TRBV9 combines with J gene TRBJ1-2; D call uncertain. CDR1 SGDLS and CDR2 YYNGEE come from the germline V gene. The CDR3 covers 16 residues. Trimming removed 0 bases from V and 5 bases from J, with 17 bases in between. Written as DNA, the CDR3 is TGTGCCAGCAGCGTAGGCCTAGACGGCAAGAGTTATGGCTACACCTTC. Its translation is CASSVGLDGKSYGYTF.

Comments on this clone: At the DNA level, this CDR3 is encoded by other sequences in the same sample as well. V gene TRBV9 combines with J gene TRBJ2-7; a weak D match, TRBD2 (6 bases). V was cut by 4 bases and J by 6 bases, with 11 bases left in between. The CDR3 consists of 12 residues. CDR1 and CDR2 (germline): SGDLS, YYNGEE. The CDR3 nucleotides read TGTGCCAGCAGCCCCGGGGGTGGCGAGCAGTACTTC. Its protein product is CASSPGGGEQYF. Variable domain in full (rest from reference TRBV9 and TRBJ2-7): DSGVTQTPKHLITATGQRVTLRCSPRSGDLSVYWYQQSLDQGLQFLIQYYNGEERAKGNILERFSAQQFPDLHSELNLSSLELGDSALYFCASSPGGGEQYFGPGTRLTVT.